The T cell receptor beta chain described here comes from a study of blood T cell repertoires in COVID-19. Germline trimming cut 6 bases from V and 4 bases from J; bases unmatched to any gene: 7. This CDR3 is built from 14 residues. Germline CDR1 MDHEN, CDR2 SYDVKM. TCRdb's copy holds only in-frame clones and misses some; the assay was immunoSEQ multiplex PCR. The sample contains about 70,000 clones, approximately 89% of which appear only once. The V call is TRBV28, the J call TRBJ1-2, with TRBD1 identical over 8 bases. Sequencing was performed on peripheral blood. This clonotype was sampled from a human donor in a cohort sampled during active COVID-19. This chain's CDR3 is CASSSHQGAYGYTF. The CDR3, as DNA: TGTGCCAGCAGCTCCCATCAGGGGGCCTATGGCTACACCTTC.